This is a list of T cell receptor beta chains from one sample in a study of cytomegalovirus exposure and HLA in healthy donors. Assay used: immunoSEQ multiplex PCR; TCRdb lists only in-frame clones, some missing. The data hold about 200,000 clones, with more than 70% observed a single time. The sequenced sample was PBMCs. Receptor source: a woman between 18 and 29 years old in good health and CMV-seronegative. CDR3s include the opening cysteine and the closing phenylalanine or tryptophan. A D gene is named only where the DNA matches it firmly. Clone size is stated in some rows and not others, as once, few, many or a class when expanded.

CASGPRMGQIPGKLFF,TGTGCTAGTGGTCCGAGAATGGGACAGATCCCCGGAAAACTGTTTTTT,TRBD1,TRBJ1-4,TRBV12-5,few
CASSRQGYSNQPQHF,TGTGCCAGTAGTCGACAGGGTTATAGCAATCAGCCCCAGCATTTT,TRBD1,TRBJ1-5,TRBV19,-
CASSPIPTGVYNSPLHF,TGTGCCAGCAGCCCCATCCCGACAGGGGTTTATAATTCACCCCTCCACTTT,TRBD1,TRBJ1-6,TRBV7-8,-
CASGLVRTSGNTIYF,TGTGCTAGTGGTTTGGTACGTACATCCGGAAACACCATATATTTT,-,TRBJ1-3,TRBV12-5,-
CASSLVRGGTNEKLFF,TGTGCCAGCAGCTTAGTCCGGGGAGGGACTAATGAAAAACTGTTTTTT,-,TRBJ1-4,TRBV7-9,-
CASSPRGGHWNTEAFF,TGTGCCAGCTCACCAAGAGGAGGGCATTGGAACACTGAAGCTTTCTTT,-,TRBJ1-1,TRBV18,-
CSVDRPTGLSYEQYF,TGCAGCGTTGACCGTCCGACAGGGTTGAGTTACGAGCAGTACTTC,TRBD1,TRBJ2-7,TRBV29-1,-
CAWDRGLAGGGRRLDEQFF,TGTGCCTGGGACCGAGGACTAGCGGGAGGGGGAAGAAGGTTGGATGAGCAGTTCTTC,TRBD2,TRBJ2-1,TRBV30,-
CASSPIGGGTEAFF,TGCGCCAGCAGCCCCATCGGGGGTGGCACTGAAGCTTTCTTT,-,TRBJ1-1,TRBV5-1,-
CAWSQRYEQYF,TGTGCCTGGAGTCAGCGCTACGAGCAGTACTTC,-,TRBJ2-7,TRBV30,-
CASSRDIDDGYTF,TGCGCCAGCAGCCGCGACATTGATGATGGCTACACCTTC,-,TRBJ1-2,TRBV5-1,few
CASSLMTGLNEKLFF,TGTGCCAGCTCACTCATGACAGGGCTAAATGAAAAACTGTTTTTT,TRBD1,TRBJ1-4,TRBV18,once
CASSQNRAANEKLFF,TGTGCCAGCAGCCAAAACAGGGCAGCTAATGAAAAACTGTTTTTT,-,TRBJ1-4,TRBV14,-
CASSMTGPRQPQHF,TGTGCCAGCAGCATGACAGGTCCTCGTCAGCCCCAGCATTTT,-,TRBJ1-5,TRBV7-9,-
CASSQEVGGTEAFF,TGTGCCAGCAGCCAAGAGGTGGGGGGCACTGAAGCTTTCTTT,-,TRBJ1-1,TRBV14,-
CASSASINQPQHF,TGTGCCAGCAGCGCGAGTATCAATCAGCCCCAGCATTTT,-,TRBJ1-5,TRBV7-9,few
CASSKERGGTDTQYF,TGTGCCAGCAGCAAAGAGCGGGGGGGCACAGATACGCAGTATTTT,TRBD2,TRBJ2-3,TRBV5-4,-
CASSPGGLENQPQHF,TGTGCCAGCAGCCCGGGGGGGCTAGAGAATCAGCCCCAGCATTTT,-,TRBJ1-5,TRBV7-2,-
CASSYGTGDLWTRNTIYF,TGCGCCAGCAGCTACGGGACAGGCGACTTATGGACTCGAAACACCATATATTTT,TRBD1,TRBJ1-3,TRBV5-1,-
CAGGRGYEQYF,TGTGCAGGAGGGAGGGGTTACGAGCAGTACTTC,TRBD2,TRBJ2-7,TRBV2,few
CASSPDKGYGYTF,TGTGCCAGCAGCCCGGACAAGGGCTATGGCTACACCTTC,-,TRBJ1-2,TRBV7-3,-
CASSVTNSGANVLTF,TGTGCCAGCAGCGTGACTAACTCTGGGGCCAACGTCCTGACTTTC,-,TRBJ2-6,TRBV6-1,-
CSATGHLNTEAFF,TGCAGCGCCACGGGACACCTGAACACTGAAGCTTTCTTT,-,TRBJ1-1,TRBV29-1,-
CSVGDRALSGGYTF,TGCAGCGTAGGGGACAGGGCGCTAAGCGGGGGCTACACCTTC,TRBD1,TRBJ1-2,TRBV29-1,-
CASRGSVSYNSPLHF,TGTGCCAGCAGGGGCTCGGTGTCCTATAATTCACCCCTCCACTTT,-,TRBJ1-6,TRBV27,-
CASSVLGGAYGYTF,TGTGCCAGCAGCGTACTAGGCGGCGCCTATGGCTACACCTTC,-,TRBJ1-2,TRBV9,-
CATALRGGNTIYF,TGTGCCACCGCCTTAAGGGGTGGAAACACCATATATTTT,-,TRBJ1-3,TRBV11-2,-
CASSLKTGLSYEQYF,TGCGCCAGCAGCTTAAAAACAGGGTTATCCTACGAGCAGTACTTC,-,TRBJ2-7,TRBV5-1,-
CASLAGRGKYNEQFF,TGTGCCAGTCTCGCGGGGAGGGGGAAATACAATGAGCAGTTCTTC,-,TRBJ2-1,TRBV7-9,-
CASSRRSTYEQYF,TGTGCCAGCAGCCGCCGTTCTACCTACGAGCAGTACTTC,-,TRBJ2-7,TRBV6-5,-
CATSELGTQYF,TGTGCCACCTCTGAGCTTGGGACCCAGTACTTC,-,TRBJ2-5,TRBV15,-
CASRRGTNYEQYF,TGTGCCAGCAGGCGAGGAACCAATTACGAGCAGTACTTC,-,TRBJ2-7,TRBV6-5,-
CAWILTVNTEAFF,TGTGCCTGGATCCTGACAGTGAACACTGAAGCTTTCTTT,-,TRBJ1-1,TRBV30,-
CASSLGGTSSSRGHF,TGCGCCAGCAGCTTGGGGGGGACTAGTAGTAGCCGAGGGCATTTC,TRBD2,TRBJ2-7,TRBV5-1,-
CASSSLTGTPQEKLFF,TGTGCCAGCAGCTCCTTGACAGGGACCCCCCAGGAAAAACTGTTTTTT,TRBD1,TRBJ1-4,TRBV5-6,-
CASSASGGNTGELFF,TGTGCCAGCAGTGCTAGCGGGGGGAACACCGGGGAGCTGTTTTTT,TRBD2,TRBJ2-2,TRBV2,-
CASSELGIASGGSYNEQFF,TGCGCCAGCAGTGAGTTAGGGATCGCAAGCGGAGGCTCCTACAATGAGCAGTTCTTC,-,TRBJ2-1,TRBV10-2,-
CASSPPTSGGQETQYF,TGCGCCAGCAGTCCCCCTACTAGCGGGGGACAAGAGACCCAGTACTTC,TRBD2,TRBJ2-5,TRBV5-1,-
CASSLVLTGLNEQYF,TGTGCCAGCAGTTTAGTTTTAACAGGGTTGAACGAGCAGTACTTC,-,TRBJ2-7,TRBV27,-
CASTSVRGEQYF,TGTGCCAGCACCTCCGTCCGGGGCGAGCAGTACTTC,-,TRBJ2-7,TRBV11-2,-
CAAQEGRNQPQHF,TGTGCCGCCCAAGAAGGGAGGAATCAGCCCCAGCATTTT,-,TRBJ1-5,TRBV19,-
CASRDPGSGANVLTF,TGTGCCAGTAGAGATCCAGGGTCTGGGGCCAACGTCCTGACTTTC,-,TRBJ2-6,TRBV19,-
CASSPVSEQYF,TGTGCCAGCAGCCCCGTGTCCGAGCAGTACTTC,-,TRBJ2-7,TRBV7-3,-
CASSQGQATFGANVLTF,TGCGCCAGCAGCCAAGGACAGGCCACCTTTGGGGCCAACGTCCTGACTTTC,-,TRBJ2-6,TRBV4-1,-
CAWTPGYSMNTEAFF,TGTGCCTGGACCCCGGGGTACTCCATGAACACTGAAGCTTTCTTT,-,TRBJ1-1,TRBV30,-
CASSLGQGGYSPLHF,TGCGCCAGCAGCTTGGGGCAGGGAGGTTATTCACCCCTCCACTTT,-,TRBJ1-6,TRBV5-1,-
CASSPSTSGSQYF,TGTGCCAGCAGCCCCTCGACTAGCGGGAGCCAGTACTTC,TRBD2,TRBJ2-7,TRBV6-4,-
CASIGFIGQGRYGYTF,TGTGCCAGTATCGGGTTCATTGGTCAGGGGCGGTATGGCTACACCTTC,-,TRBJ1-2,TRBV19,once
CASSDLLQVSSYNEQFF,TGTGCCAGCAGTGACTTGCTCCAGGTTAGCTCCTACAATGAGCAGTTCTTC,-,TRBJ2-1,TRBV2,-
CASSYSQASYEQYF,TGTGCCAGCAGTTACTCCCAGGCCTCCTACGAGCAGTACTTC,-,TRBJ2-7,TRBV6-5,-
CAISVKTGYNEQFF,TGTGCCATCAGTGTCAAAACCGGCTACAATGAGCAGTTCTTC,-,TRBJ2-1,TRBV10-3,-
CAWGLGGLTEAFF,TGTGCCTGGGGACTCGGGGGGCTCACTGAAGCTTTCTTT,-,TRBJ1-1,TRBV30,-
CASSPKSGQVGRRLEAFF,TGTGCCAGCTCACCCAAATCGGGACAGGTGGGCAGACGGCTTGAAGCTTTCTTT,TRBD1,TRBJ1-1,TRBV18,-
CASSQSSTTNTGELFF,TGTGCCAGCAGCCAAAGTTCGACTACCAACACCGGGGAGCTGTTTTTT,-,TRBJ2-2,TRBV9,once
CASSGGQLNLEAFF,TGTGCCAGCAGCGGGGGACAGCTTAATTTAGAAGCTTTCTTT,TRBD1,TRBJ1-1,TRBV6-5,-